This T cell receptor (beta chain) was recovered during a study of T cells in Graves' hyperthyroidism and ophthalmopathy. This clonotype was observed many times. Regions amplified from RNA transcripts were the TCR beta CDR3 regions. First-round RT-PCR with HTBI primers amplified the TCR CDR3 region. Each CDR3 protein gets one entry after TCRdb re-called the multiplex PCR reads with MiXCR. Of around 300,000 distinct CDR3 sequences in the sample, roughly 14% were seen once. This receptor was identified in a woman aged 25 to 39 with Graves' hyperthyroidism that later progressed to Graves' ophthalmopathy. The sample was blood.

The CDR3 DNA follows: TGTGCCAGCTCACCACTCGACTTAGGGGGCCTTAGCACAGATACGCAGTATTTT. Protein sequence: CASSPLDLGGLSTDTQYF. The chain joins TRBV18 to TRBJ2-3; 7 bases align to TRBD1. The J segment lost 0 bases and the V segment lost 1 base, leaving 10 bases of the junction unmatched. Germline loops: CDR1 KGHSH, CDR2 LQKENI. This CDR3 is 18 amino acids long.